The 29 T cell receptor beta chains listed next were all sequenced from one sample in a study of regulatory T cells in long-lasting Graves disease. The time point: newly diagnosed GD, antithyroid drugs for less than 3 months. RNA extracted from PBMCs served as the sequencing template. Arm-PCR of CDR3 regions and iRepertoire HTBI primers were used to build TCR beta libraries. TCRdb re-called the multiplex PCR reads with MiXCR, one entry per CDR3 protein. The sample has a few hundred thousand distinct CDR3 sequences, 14% seen once. This sample was also put to use in a study of T cells in Graves' hyperthyroidism and ophthalmopathy.

The material sequenced was peripheral blood mononuclear cells (PBMCs), taken at new diagnosis, from a patient treated with antithyroid drugs. The receptors here all came from a woman aged 50 to 65 with Graves disease.

This clonotype appeared many times. The chain uses TRBV27 and TRBJ2-3; possible D gene TRBD1, 6 bases. CDR1 MNHEY and CDR2 SMNVEV come from the germline V gene (reference sequence). The V end was cut by 2 bases, the J end by 5 bases, with 14 bases between. The CDR3 consists of 15 residues. The CDR3 spells CASSLVQGSGDTQYF. The DNA of the CDR3 is TGTGCCAGCAGTTTAGTCCAGGGGTCCGGAGATACGCAGTATTTT.

This clonotype showed up many times. The chain couples TRBV13 to TRBJ2-4; D remains unclear. Trimming stripped 7 bases from V and 0 bases from J, with 10 bases between. This CDR3 contains 14 residues. Germline-derived CDR1 and CDR2 are PRHDT and FYEKMQ (reference sequence). CDR3 bases: TGTGCCAGCAAGGCCAGATTAGCCAAAAACATTCAGTACTTC. Translating gives CASKARLAKNIQYF.

This clonotype was observed many times. The J gene is TRBJ1-1, the V gene TRBV2, with TRBD1 as a possible D gene (5 bases). Germline-derived CDR1 and CDR2 are SNHLY and FYNNEI. Trimming removed 6 bases at V and 1 base at J, with 12 bases between. The CDR3 runs 14 residues. This CDR3 is CASSSQGRNTEAFF. CDR3 in DNA: TGTGCCAGCAGCTCTCAGGGCCGGAACACTGAAGCTTTCTTT.

This clonotype occurred a few times. The chain recombines TRBV7-2 with TRBJ2-1; D is ambiguous. The CDR3 has 17 residues. Germline V gene sequence: CDR1 SGHTA, CDR2 FQGNSA. The ends were cut back, 1 base at V and 9 bases at J, with 22 bases in the middle. The CDR3 DNA reads as TGTGCCAGCAGCTTAGAAGGCGGTACTGACGCTCAGAGTGAGCAGTTCTTC. Translating gives CASSLEGGTDAQSEQFF. Looking up the rest from reference TRBV7-2 and TRBJ2-1 gives the full variable domain: GAGVSQSPSNKVTEKGKDVELRCDPISGHTALYWYRQSLGQGLEFLIYFQGNSAPDKSGLPSDRFSAERTGGSVSTLTIQRTQQEDSAVYLCASSLEGGTDAQSEQFFGPGTRLTVL.

V usage is TRBV6-5 and J usage is TRBJ1-2; 7 bases map to TRBD1. CDR3 length: 17 amino acids. The V gene end was trimmed by 0 bases and the J gene end by 1 base; junction bases not matched to a gene: 8. CDR1 and CDR2 from the germline V gene are MNHEY and SVGAGI. This CDR3 is CASSYSAGGDHNYGYTF. The CDR3 DNA reads TGTGCCAGCAGTTACTCGGCAGGGGGTGATCATAACTATGGCTACACCTTC.

This clonotype has more than one count but fewer than ten. The chain carries TRBV6-1 and TRBJ2-2; 11 bases align to TRBD2. Germline V gene data show CDR1 as MNHNS and CDR2 as SASEGT. Losses at the gene ends were 7 bases for V and 6 bases for J; bases not matched to a gene: 4. The CDR3 runs to 14 residues. The chain's CDR3 is CASIIAGGAGELFF. The CDR3 nucleotides read TGTGCCAGCATCATAGCGGGAGGGGCCGGGGAGCTGTTTTTT.

This clonotype turned up a few times. Mismatch with germline at one junction end may stem from a read error. This rearrangement joins TRBV10-3 to TRBJ2-2, with D possibly called TRBD1 or TRBD2 (5 bases each). CDR3 size: 12 residues. From germline, CDR1 is ENHRY and CDR2 SYGVKD. The CDR3 here is CAVGPNTGELFF. Written as DNA, the CDR3 is TGCGCGGTGGGACCCAACACCGGGGAGCTGTTTTTT.

This chain connects TRBV4-2 to TRBJ2-2; 7 positions agree with TRBD2. CDR3 length: 16 residues. V lost 0 bases to trimming and J lost 7 bases; unmatched junction nucleotides: 8. Germline CDR1 and CDR2: LGHNA and YNFKEQ. The CDR3 DNA follows: TGTGCCAGCAGCCAAGAGGACGCGGGAGCCGGCGGGGAGCTGTTTTTT. As protein: CASSQEDAGAGGELFF.

This clonotype was seen many times. The CDR3 protein is CASSGFGTGGHEQFF. CDR3 bases: TGTGCCAGCAGCGGTTTCGGGACAGGGGGCCATGAGCAGTTCTTC. The chain joins TRBV11-2 to TRBJ2-1, with 12 positions matching TRBD1. After removal of 5 bases from V and 8 bases from J, the junction contained 7 bases not matched to a gene. The germline gives CDR1 SGHAT, CDR2 FQNNGV. The CDR3 has 15 amino acids.

This clonotype was observed a handful of times. The genes are TRBV27 and TRBJ2-7; TRBD1 or TRBD2 may be the D gene (5 bases each). Trimming cost V 5 bases and J 2 bases, with 16 bases left between them. Per the germline V gene, CDR1 is MNHEY and CDR2 is SMNVEV (reference sequence). The CDR3 is 15 amino acids. The CDR3, as DNA: TGTGCCAGCAGTCCCCGGGACGCAGGAACCTACGAGCAGTACTTC. Protein product: CASSPRDAGTYEQYF.

This clonotype was detected many times. The chain employs TRBV18 and TRBJ2-5; D uncertain. The CDR3 covers 13 residues. CDR1 and CDR2 from the germline V gene are KGHSH and LQKENI. V lost 2 bases, J lost 3 bases, and 7 bases lay in between. In DNA form, the CDR3 reads TGTGCCAGCTCACCAAATCAGGAAGAGACCCAGTACTTC. This sequence encodes CASSPNQEETQYF.

This clonotype was observed many times. The chain is built from TRBV12-3 or TRBV12-4 and TRBJ2-1; 8 nucleotides align to TRBD2. Trimming cost V 3 bases and J 4 bases; bases outside gene matches: 5. This CDR3 is built from 15 residues. The CDR3, as DNA: TGTGCCAGCAGTTTTCTAACGGGAGGGTACAATGAGCAGTTCTTC. It codes for CASSFLTGGYNEQFF.

This clonotype showed up many times. The chain combines TRBV14 with TRBJ2-1; possibly TRBD2 for D (5 bases). The CDR3 totals 13 residues. V lost 6 bases and J 4 bases, leaving 10 bases between the germline ends. CDR1 and CDR2 (germline): SGHDN, FVKESK. CDR3 DNA: TGTGCCAGCAGACTCACTAGTTACAATGAGCAGTTCTTC. It is translated as CASRLTSYNEQFF.

Many counts were recorded for this clonotype. V is TRBV2 and J is TRBJ1-2, with D unresolved. Between the trimmed V and J ends, which lost 7 bases and 5 bases, there was a span of 8 bases. Germline V CDR1 and CDR2: SNHLY, FYNNEI. The CDR3 loop spans 11 amino acids. The CDR3 protein is CASMLRYGYTF. CDR3 nucleotide sequence: TGTGCCAGCATGCTCCGGTATGGCTACACCTTC. The variable domain in full, completed from reference TRBV2 and TRBJ1-2, reads EPEVTQTPSHQVTQMGQEVILRCVPISNHLYFYWYRQILGQKVEFLVSFYNNEISEKSEIFDDQFSVERPDGSNFTLKIRSTKLEDSAMYFCASMLRYGYTFGSGTRLTVV.

This clonotype was recorded many times. The rearrangement links TRBV28 to TRBJ2-7, with D unclear. CDR3 length: 11 residues. Trimming took 6 bases from V and 2 from J, leaving 5 bases between them. Per the germline V gene, CDR1 is MDHEN and CDR2 is SYDVKM. In DNA form, the CDR3 reads TGTGCCAGCAGAAGTGCCTACGAGCAGTACTTC. Translating it yields CASRSAYEQYF.

This clonotype was detected ten times or more. The rearrangement uses TRBV12-3 or TRBV12-4 and TRBJ1-5; possible D gene TRBD1, 5 bases. The V gene lost 7 bases and the J gene lost 2 bases, with 12 bases spanning the gap. CDR3 length: 14 residues. CDR3 DNA sequence: TGTGCCAGCAATAGTGGGGGGGGCAATCAGCCCCAGCATTTT. This codes for CASNSGGGNQPQHF.

This clonotype was detected many times. This chain links TRBV3-1 with TRBJ2-2; the D is unclear. Germline V gene lookup returns CDR1 LGHDT and CDR2 YNNKEL (reference sequence). The length of the CDR3 is 12 residues. Trimming stripped 4 bases from V and 8 bases from J, with 8 bases between. The CDR3 region has the DNA TGTGCCAGCAGCCCAGCTGCAGGGGAGCTGTTTTTT. Translating it yields CASSPAAGELFF. The whole variable domain, remainder taken from reference TRBV3-1 and TRBJ2-2, is DTAVSQTPKYLVTQMGNDKSIKCEQNLGHDTMYWYKQDSKKFLKIMFSYNNKELIINETVPNRFSPKSPDKAHLNLHINSLELGDSAVYFCASSPAAGELFFGEGSRLTVL.

As for this clonotype: This may be a read error, as it is one base from a much larger clone. No conserved phenylalanine or tryptophan ends this CDR3, so it is likely a read error. This rearrangement joins TRBV7-8 to TRBJ1-1; TRBD1 is a possible D gene (6 bases). Germline V gene data show CDR1 as SGHVS and CDR2 as FQNEAQ. The CDR3 has 13 amino acids. V was clipped by 5 bases and J by 2 bases, with 9 bases between them. The CDR3 is CASSLDSNTEAFS. In DNA form, the CDR3 reads TGTGCCAGCAGCCTGGACAGCAACACTGAAGCTTTCTCT.

The chain has TRBV4-1 and TRBJ2-6; TRBD2 might be the D (5 bases). This CDR3 has 18 residues. Germline V lookup: CDR1 MGHRA, CDR2 YSYEKL. V lost 4 bases and J 0 bases, leaving 16 bases between the germline ends. CDR3 sequence: CASSPGGVMGSGANVLTF. In DNA, the CDR3 is TGCGCCAGCAGCCCAGGAGGAGTAATGGGCTCTGGGGCCAACGTCCTGACTTTC.

This clonotype was recorded a few times. CDR3 region: CAWSDTGAYQPQHF. DNA for the CDR3: TGTGCCTGGAGTGATACGGGGGCGTACCAGCCCCAGCATTTT. V usage is TRBV30 and J usage is TRBJ1-5; D possibly corresponds to TRBD1 (6 bases). Germline assignment: CDR1 GTSNPN and CDR2 SVGIG (reference sequence). Trimming cost V 1 base and J 7 bases, with 14 bases left between them. This CDR3 has 14 residues.

This chain's CDR3 is CASSQDSLFQAYEQYF. DNA of the CDR3: TGTGCCAGCAGCCAAGATTCATTGTTTCAGGCCTACGAGCAGTACTTC. The chain has TRBV14 and TRBJ2-7, with unresolved D. CDR3 length: 16 residues. Trimming took off 0 bases at V and 2 bases at J, with 14 bases between the two ends. From germline, CDR1 is SGHDN and CDR2 FVKESK. Using reference TRBV14 and TRBJ2-7 for the parts outside the CDR3, the full variable domain is EAGVTQFPSHSVIEKGQTVTLRCDPISGHDNLYWYRRVMGKEIKFLLHFVKESKQDESGMPNNRFLAERTGGTYSTLKVQPAELEDSGVYFCASSQDSLFQAYEQYFGPGTRLTVT.

The sample holds many counts of this clonotype. The chain couples TRBV11-3 to TRBJ2-1, with D perhaps TRBD2 (6 bases). V lost 5 bases and J lost 3, with 11 bases in between. The germline V gene has CDR1 SGHNT and CDR2 YENEEA. The CDR3 contains 14 residues. CDR3 nucleotides: TGTGCCAGCAGCCTCCCGGGGGACTACAATGAGCAGTTCTTC. Its protein is CASSLPGDYNEQFF.

Details on this clonotype: The junction shows a germline mismatch at one end, possibly a read error. The genes are TRBV2 and TRBJ1-2, with D hard to call. The CDR3 is 18 amino acids. CDR1 is SNHLY and CDR2 is FYNNEI in the germline V gene. The CDR3 nucleotides read TGCGCCAGCAGCCAAGGTCCAAAGAGGTTATCACCTAACTATGGCTACACCTTC. It codes for CASSQGPKRLSPNYGYTF.

For this clonotype: In this CDR3 the conserved last residue, phenylalanine or tryptophan, is missing, so a read error is likely. V is TRBV20-1 and J is TRBJ1-5, with D possibly TRBD1 on 6 matching bases. CDR1 is DFQATT and CDR2 is SNEGSKA in the germline V gene (reference sequence). The CDR3 runs to 14 residues. The ends were cut back, 6 bases at V and 0 bases at J, with 12 bases in the middle. This chain's CDR3 is CSASQGYSNQPQHV. Here the CDR3 DNA reads TGCAGTGCAAGTCAGGGGTATAGCAATCAGCCCCAGCATGTT.

This clonotype came up many times. The V gene is TRBV12-3 or TRBV12-4, the J gene TRBJ1-2; D remains ambiguous. The CDR3 spans 14 residues. The ends were cut back, 4 bases at V and 4 bases at J, with 13 bases in the middle. The CDR3 DNA sequence: TGTGCCAGCAGTTCGGTCGAAGAGAGCTATGGCTACACCTTC. Its translation is CASSSVEESYGYTF.

The chain uses TRBV3-1 and TRBJ2-7; 11 positions agree with TRBD2. The CDR3 contains 17 residues. The germline V gene has CDR1 LGHDT and CDR2 YNNKEL (reference sequence). V trimming: 4 bases; J trimming: 1 base; junction bases outside the gene matches: 9. DNA of the CDR3: TGTGCCAGCAGCCGACTTAGCGGGGGGGCCCTTTCCTACGAGCAGTACTTC. This translates into CASSRLSGGALSYEQYF.

This sequence joins TRBV3-1 and TRBJ2-6; D is unresolved. V lost 0 bases and J lost 12, with 12 bases in between. The CDR3 spans 14 residues. In germline, CDR1 is LGHDT, CDR2 YNNKEL (reference sequence). CDR3 sequence (DNA): TGTGCCAGCAGCCAAGAACAGTGGGTCGGCGTCCTGACTTTC. It codes for CASSQEQWVGVLTF.

To note about this clonotype: A much larger clone differs by one base, so this may be a read error. The chain has TRBV28 and TRBJ2-2; D may be TRBD1 (7 bases). The CDR3 runs to 11 residues. CDR1 is MDHEN and CDR2 is SYDVKM in the germline V gene. CDR3 in amino acids: CVSRGAGELFF. DNA of the CDR3: TGTGTCAGCAGGGGGGCCGGGGAGCTGTTTTTT.

This clonotype was counted many times. The chain combines TRBV7-6 with TRBJ2-5, with D perhaps matching TRBD2 (6 bases). CDR3 size: 15 residues. V lost 3 bases, J lost 0 bases, and 11 bases lay in between. Germline CDR1 and CDR2: SGHVS and FNYEAQ. The DNA of the CDR3 is TGTGCCAGCAGCTTCGGGACTCGGTACCAAGAGACCCAGTACTTC. It yields the protein CASSFGTRYQETQYF.